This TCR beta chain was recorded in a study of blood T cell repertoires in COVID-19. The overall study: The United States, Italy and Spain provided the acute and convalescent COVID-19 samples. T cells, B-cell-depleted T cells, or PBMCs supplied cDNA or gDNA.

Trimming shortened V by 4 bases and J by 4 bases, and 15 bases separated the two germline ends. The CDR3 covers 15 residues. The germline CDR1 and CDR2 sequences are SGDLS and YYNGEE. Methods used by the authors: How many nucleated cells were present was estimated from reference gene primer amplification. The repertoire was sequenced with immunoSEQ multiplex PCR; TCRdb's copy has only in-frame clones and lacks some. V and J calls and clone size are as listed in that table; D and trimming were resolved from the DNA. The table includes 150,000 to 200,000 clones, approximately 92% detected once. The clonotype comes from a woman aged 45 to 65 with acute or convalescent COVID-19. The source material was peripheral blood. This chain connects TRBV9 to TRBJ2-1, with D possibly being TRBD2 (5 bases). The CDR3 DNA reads TGTGCCAGCAGCCCGACTGGACTGATATACAATGAGCAGTTCTTC. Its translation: CASSPTGLIYNEQFF. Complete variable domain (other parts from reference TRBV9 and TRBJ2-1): DSGVTQTPKHLITATGQRVTLRCSPRSGDLSVYWYQQSLDQGLQFLIQYYNGEERAKGNILERFSAQQFPDLHSELNLSSLELGDSALYFCASSPTGLIYNEQFFGPGTRLTVL.